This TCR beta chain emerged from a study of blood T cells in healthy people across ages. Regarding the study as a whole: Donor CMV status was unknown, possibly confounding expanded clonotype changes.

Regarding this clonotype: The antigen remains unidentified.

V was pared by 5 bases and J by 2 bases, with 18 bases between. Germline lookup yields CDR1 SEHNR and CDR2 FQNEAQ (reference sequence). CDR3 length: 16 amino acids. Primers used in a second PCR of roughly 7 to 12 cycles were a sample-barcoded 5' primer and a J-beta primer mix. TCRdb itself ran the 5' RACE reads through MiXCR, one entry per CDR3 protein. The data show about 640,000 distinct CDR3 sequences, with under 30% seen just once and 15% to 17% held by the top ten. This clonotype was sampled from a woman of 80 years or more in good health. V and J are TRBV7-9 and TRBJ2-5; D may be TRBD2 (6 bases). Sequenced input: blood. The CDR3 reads CASSTLGRDSQETQYF. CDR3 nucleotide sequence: TGTGCCAGCAGCACCCTGGGGCGGGACTCACAAGAGACCCAGTACTTC.